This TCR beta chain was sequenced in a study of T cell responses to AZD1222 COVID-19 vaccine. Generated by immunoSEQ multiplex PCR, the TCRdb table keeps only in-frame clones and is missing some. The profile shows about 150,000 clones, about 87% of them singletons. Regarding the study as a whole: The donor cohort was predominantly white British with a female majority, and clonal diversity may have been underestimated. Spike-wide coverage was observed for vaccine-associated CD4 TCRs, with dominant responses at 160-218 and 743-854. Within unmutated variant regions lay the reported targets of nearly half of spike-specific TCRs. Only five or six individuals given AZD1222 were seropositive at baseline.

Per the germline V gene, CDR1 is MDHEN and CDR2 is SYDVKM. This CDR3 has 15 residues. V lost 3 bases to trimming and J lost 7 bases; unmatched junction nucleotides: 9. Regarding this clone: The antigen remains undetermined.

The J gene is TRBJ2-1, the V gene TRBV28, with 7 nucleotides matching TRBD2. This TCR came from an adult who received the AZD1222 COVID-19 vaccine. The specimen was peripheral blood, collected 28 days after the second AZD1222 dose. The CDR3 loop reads CASSLWREGSNEQFF. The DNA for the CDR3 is TGTGCCAGCAGTTTGTGGAGGGAGGGGTCTAATGAGCAGTTCTTC.